Given below is one T cell receptor (beta chain) in context. Its antigen is not known. V was trimmed by 5 bases and J by 1 base, leaving 20 bases between them. The CDR3 runs 17 residues. Germline-derived CDR1 and CDR2 are PRHDT and FYEKMQ (reference sequence). These data are taken from a study of T cell repertoires in cytomegalovirus infection. Background on the study: Indicated by public TCR beta signatures were CMV infection and matching HLA type.

Study findings and constraints: Identification of carriers of CMV plus the relevant HLA was achieved through cumulative public TCR beta family frequency. Within the response measured ex vivo, HLA-C-restricted CMV-specific TCR beta clonotypes were dominant.

TCRdb itself ran the reads through MiXCR, one entry per CDR3 protein. The repertoire holds some 800,000 distinct CDR3 sequences, with under 35% as singletons. Sequencing was performed on cultured CD8+ T cells from PBMCs, taken from culture after CMV antigen stimulation. The J gene is TRBJ1-1, the V gene TRBV13, with D possibly being TRBD1 (6 bases). This receptor was identified in a human donor in good health (CMV status not recorded). Some clones in this sample may be carry-over from other donors' samples. Here the CDR3 reads CASSPSPTGTSNTEAFF. The DNA of the CDR3 is TGTGCCAGCAGCCCATCGCCCACCGGGACATCGAACACTGAAGCTTTCTTT.